This is a list of T cell receptor beta chains from one sample in a study of blood T cell repertoires in COVID-19. Using immunoSEQ multiplex PCR, the repertoire was profiled, and TCRdb retains in-frame clones only, with some absent. The sample includes under 200,000 clones, approximately 81% of them seen just once. The specimen was peripheral blood. The receptors derive from a woman aged 55-69 years with COVID-19, enrolled during active disease. Each CDR3 is given with its conserved first and last residue. Each record gives: clone size, D gene, V gene, J gene, CDR3 DNA, CDR3 protein. D genes are given only for firm matches. Clone size is given for some rows only: seen once, a few or many times, or a class if the clone is expanded.

clone_size: NA; d_call: TRBD2; v_call: TRBV4-1; j_call: TRBJ2-3; cdr3_nt: TGCGCCAGCAGCCCGCGGACTAGCGGGTTCCCCACAGATACGCAGTATTTT; cdr3_aa: CASSPRTSGFPTDTQYF
clone_size: NA; d_call: NA; v_call: TRBV3-1/TRBV3-2; j_call: TRBJ1-1; cdr3_nt: TGTGCCAGCAGCCACCCACAGCCGAACACTGAAGCTTTCTTT; cdr3_aa: CASSHPQPNTEAFF
clone_size: NA; d_call: NA; v_call: TRBV18; j_call: TRBJ1-2; cdr3_nt: TGTGCCAGCTCACCATTCGGGGAGGGCTATGGCTACACCTTC; cdr3_aa: CASSPFGEGYGYTF
clone_size: NA; d_call: TRBD1; v_call: TRBV18; j_call: TRBJ2-2; cdr3_nt: TGTGCCAGCTCACCGACCAGGGGGTCCGGGGAGCTGTTTTTT; cdr3_aa: CASSPTRGSGELFF
clone_size: once; d_call: NA; v_call: TRBV18; j_call: TRBJ1-1; cdr3_nt: TGTGCCAGCTCCTTAGGACAGTGGAACACTGAAGCTTTCTTT; cdr3_aa: CASSLGQWNTEAFF
clone_size: NA; d_call: TRBD1; v_call: TRBV5-5; j_call: TRBJ2-1; cdr3_nt: TGTGCCAGCAGCTTCCGGGACAGAGACTACAATGAGCAGTTCTTC; cdr3_aa: CASSFRDRDYNEQFF
clone_size: NA; d_call: TRBD1; v_call: TRBV5-6; j_call: TRBJ1-2; cdr3_nt: TGTGCCAGCATGCATAGGGGGCGAGACTATGGCTACACCTTC; cdr3_aa: CASMHRGRDYGYTF
clone_size: NA; d_call: TRBD2; v_call: TRBV7-2; j_call: TRBJ2-1; cdr3_nt: TGTGCCAGCAGCCTCCTTAGCGGGAGGGCCAATGAGCAGTTCTTC; cdr3_aa: CASSLLSGRANEQFF
clone_size: NA; d_call: TRBD1; v_call: TRBV18; j_call: TRBJ1-1; cdr3_nt: TGTGCCAGCTCCCAACAGGGGTCCATGAACACTGAAGCTTTCTTT; cdr3_aa: CASSQQGSMNTEAFF
clone_size: NA; d_call: NA; v_call: TRBV7-2; j_call: TRBJ1-2; cdr3_nt: TGTGCCAGCAGCCTAGGGTCTGTGGGGGCTTTGAGCTACACCTTC; cdr3_aa: CASSLGSVGALSYTF
clone_size: NA; d_call: TRBD1; v_call: TRBV24-1; j_call: TRBJ2-1; cdr3_nt: TGTGCCACCAGTGTCGGGACAGGGGTCTACAATGAGCAGTTCTTC; cdr3_aa: CATSVGTGVYNEQFF
clone_size: NA; d_call: NA; v_call: TRBV6-1; j_call: TRBJ1-2; cdr3_nt: TGTGCCAGCAGTGAAGCGCCGGGAGGGAGTTCATTCCTTAACTATGGCTACACCTTC; cdr3_aa: CASSEAPGGSSFLNYGYTF
clone_size: NA; d_call: NA; v_call: TRBV15; j_call: TRBJ1-4; cdr3_nt: TGTGCCACCAGCAGAGATGGGTGGGCTACTAATGAAAAACTGTTTTTT; cdr3_aa: CATSRDGWATNEKLFF
clone_size: NA; d_call: NA; v_call: TRBV5-5; j_call: TRBJ1-1; cdr3_nt: TGTGCCAGCACCACGACACTTACGCGCACTGAAGCTTTCTTT; cdr3_aa: CASTTTLTRTEAFF
clone_size: NA; d_call: NA; v_call: TRBV3-1/TRBV3-2; j_call: TRBJ1-4; cdr3_nt: TGTGCCAGCAGAGAGGCAACTAATGAAAAACTGTTTTTT; cdr3_aa: CASREATNEKLFF
clone_size: few; d_call: NA; v_call: TRBV18; j_call: TRBJ1-1; cdr3_nt: TGTGCCAGCTCACCAGTTAAGGGAGCCGGGGGCACTGAAGCTTTCTTT; cdr3_aa: CASSPVKGAGGTEAFF